This T cell receptor (beta chain) derives from a study of blood T cell repertoires in COVID-19. About the study: Samples taken during acute and convalescent COVID-19 were collected in the United States, Italy and Spain. T cells, B-cell-depleted T cells, or PBMCs provided the cDNA or gDNA that served as material.

Using immunoSEQ multiplex PCR, the repertoire was profiled, and TCRdb retains in-frame clones only, with some absent. Of under 500,000 clones in the sample, 87% were seen once. Those enrolled, adults aged roughly 18 to 95 years, came from about two dozen US areas. The study assigned cohorts using participant-reported clinical history. Germline CDR1 and CDR2: SGHNT and YYREEE (reference sequence). This CDR3 has 20 residues. Germline trimming cut 4 bases from V and 2 bases from J; bases unmatched to any gene: 21. Input material: PBMCs or T cells enriched from blood (not recorded which). V and J are TRBV5-4 and TRBJ2-3, with TRBD2 matching 8 bases. The TCR was taken from a woman aged 18-29 years with acute COVID-19. The CDR3 sequence: CASSAGPLSISGGITDTQYF. The DNA for the CDR3 is TGTGCCAGCAGCGCGGGGCCTCTCTCTATAAGCGGGGGTATCACAGATACGCAGTATTTT.